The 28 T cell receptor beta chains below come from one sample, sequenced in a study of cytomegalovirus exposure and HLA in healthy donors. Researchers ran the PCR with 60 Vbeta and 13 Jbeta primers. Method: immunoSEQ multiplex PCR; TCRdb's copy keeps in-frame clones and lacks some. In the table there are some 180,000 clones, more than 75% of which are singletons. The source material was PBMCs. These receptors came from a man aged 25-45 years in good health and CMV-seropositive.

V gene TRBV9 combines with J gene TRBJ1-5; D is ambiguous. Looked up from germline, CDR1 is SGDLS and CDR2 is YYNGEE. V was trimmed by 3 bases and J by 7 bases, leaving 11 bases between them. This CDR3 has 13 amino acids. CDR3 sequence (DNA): TGTGCCAGCAGCGCGTCCTCGGGGCAGCCCCAGCATTTT. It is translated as CASSASSGQPQHF.

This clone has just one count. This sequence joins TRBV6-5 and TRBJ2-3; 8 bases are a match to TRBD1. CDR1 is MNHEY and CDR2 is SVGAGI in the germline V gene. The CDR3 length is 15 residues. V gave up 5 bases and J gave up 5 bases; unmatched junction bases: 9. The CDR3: CASSIFRGRGDTQYF. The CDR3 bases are TGTGCCAGCAGTATCTTCAGGGGGCGGGGAGATACGCAGTATTTT.

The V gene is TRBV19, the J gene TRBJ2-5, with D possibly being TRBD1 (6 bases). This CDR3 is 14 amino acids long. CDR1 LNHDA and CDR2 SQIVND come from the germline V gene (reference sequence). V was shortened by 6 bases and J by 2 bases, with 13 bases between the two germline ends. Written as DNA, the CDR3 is TGTGCCAGTAGCATACAGGGTTTACAAGAGACCCAGTACTTC. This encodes CASSIQGLQETQYF.

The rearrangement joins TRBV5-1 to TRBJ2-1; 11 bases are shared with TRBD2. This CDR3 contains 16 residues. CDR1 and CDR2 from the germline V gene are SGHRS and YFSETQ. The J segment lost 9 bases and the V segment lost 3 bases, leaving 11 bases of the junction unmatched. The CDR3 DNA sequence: TGCGCCAGCAGCTATGATAGCGGGAGGGCCGAATTTGAGCAGTTCTTC. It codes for CASSYDSGRAEFEQFF.

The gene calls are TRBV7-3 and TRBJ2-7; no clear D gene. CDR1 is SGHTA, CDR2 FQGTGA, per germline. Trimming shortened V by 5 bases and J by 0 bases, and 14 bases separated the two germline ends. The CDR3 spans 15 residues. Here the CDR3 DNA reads TGTGCCAGCAGCCTAGGCGCCGCTAGCTCCTACGAGCAGTACTTC. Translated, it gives CASSLGAASSYEQYF.

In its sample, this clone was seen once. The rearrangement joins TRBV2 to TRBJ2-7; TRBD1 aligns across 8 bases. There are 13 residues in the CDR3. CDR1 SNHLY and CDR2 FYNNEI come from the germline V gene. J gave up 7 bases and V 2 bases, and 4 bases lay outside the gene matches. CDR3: CASSERTGQEQYV. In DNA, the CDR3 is TGTGCCAGCAGTGAAAGGACAGGGCAAGAGCAGTACGTC.

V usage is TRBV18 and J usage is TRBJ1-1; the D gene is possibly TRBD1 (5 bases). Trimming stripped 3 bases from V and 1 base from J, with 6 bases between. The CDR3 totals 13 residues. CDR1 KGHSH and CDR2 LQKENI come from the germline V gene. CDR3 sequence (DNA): TGTGCCAGCTCACCGGGGGGGAACACTGAAGCTTTCTTT. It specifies CASSPGGNTEAFF.

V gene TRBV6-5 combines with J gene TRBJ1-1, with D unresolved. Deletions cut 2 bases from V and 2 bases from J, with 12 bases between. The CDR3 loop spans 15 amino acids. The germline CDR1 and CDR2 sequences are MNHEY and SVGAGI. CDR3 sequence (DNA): TGTGCCAGCAGTTACCGGTCAGGCGTTAACACTGAAGCTTTCTTT. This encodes CASSYRSGVNTEAFF.

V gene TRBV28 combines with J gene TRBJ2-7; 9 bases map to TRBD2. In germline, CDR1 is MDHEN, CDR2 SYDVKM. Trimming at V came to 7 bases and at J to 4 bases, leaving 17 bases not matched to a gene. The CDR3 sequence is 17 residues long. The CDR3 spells CASTGSDTSGLLYEQYF. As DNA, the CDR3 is TGTGCCAGCACGGGGTCCGACACTAGCGGGTTACTTTACGAGCAGTACTTC.

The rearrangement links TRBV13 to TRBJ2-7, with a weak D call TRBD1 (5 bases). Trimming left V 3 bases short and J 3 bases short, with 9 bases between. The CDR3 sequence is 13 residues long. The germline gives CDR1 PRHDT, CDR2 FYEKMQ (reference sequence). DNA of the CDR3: TGTGCCAGCAGCTTCGCGGACAACTACGAGCAGTACTTC. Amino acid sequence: CASSFADNYEQYF. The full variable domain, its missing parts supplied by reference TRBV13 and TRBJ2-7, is AAGVIQSPRHLIKEKRETATLKCYPIPRHDTVYWYQQGPGQDPQFLISFYEKMQSDKGSIPDRFSAQQFSDYHSELNMSSLELGDSALYFCASSFADNYEQYFGPGTRLTVT.

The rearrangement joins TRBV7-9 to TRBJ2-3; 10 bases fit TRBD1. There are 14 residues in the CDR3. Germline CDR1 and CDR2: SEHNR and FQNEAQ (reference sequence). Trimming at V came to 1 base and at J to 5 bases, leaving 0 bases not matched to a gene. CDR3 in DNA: TGTGCCAGCAGCTTAGGGGACAGGGGAGATACGCAGTATTTT. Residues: CASSLGDRGDTQYF.

The CDR3 is CASSPRGGPNEQFF. CDR3 in DNA: TGTGCCAGCAGCCCCCGCGGGGGTCCCAATGAGCAGTTCTTC. The gene calls are TRBV6-6 and TRBJ2-1; the match to TRBD2 covers 7 bases. CDR1 is MNHNY and CDR2 is SVGAGI in the germline V gene (reference sequence). With 6 bases clipped from V and 6 bases from J, the junction kept 8 bases outside the gene matches. This CDR3 contains 14 residues.

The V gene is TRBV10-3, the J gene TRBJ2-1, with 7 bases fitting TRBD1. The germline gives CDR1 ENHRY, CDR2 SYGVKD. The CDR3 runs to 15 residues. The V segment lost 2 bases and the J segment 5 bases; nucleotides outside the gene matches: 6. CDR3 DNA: TGTGCCATCAGTGAGAAGACAGGGCGTCACAATGAGCAGTTCTTC. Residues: CAISEKTGRHNEQFF.

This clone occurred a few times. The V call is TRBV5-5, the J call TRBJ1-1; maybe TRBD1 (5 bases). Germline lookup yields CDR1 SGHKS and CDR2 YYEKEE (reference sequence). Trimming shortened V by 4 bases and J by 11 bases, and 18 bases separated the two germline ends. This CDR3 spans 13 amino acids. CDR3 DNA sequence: TGTGCCAGCAGCGCCGGGACTACCTTAGGGGCTTTCTTT. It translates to CASSAGTTLGAFF.

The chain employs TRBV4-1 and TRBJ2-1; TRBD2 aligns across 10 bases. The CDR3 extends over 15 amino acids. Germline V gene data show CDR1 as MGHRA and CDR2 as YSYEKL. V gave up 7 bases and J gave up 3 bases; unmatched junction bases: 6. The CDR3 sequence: CASTPSGSSYNEQFF. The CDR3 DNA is TGCGCCAGCACCCCTAGCGGGAGTAGCTACAATGAGCAGTTCTTC.

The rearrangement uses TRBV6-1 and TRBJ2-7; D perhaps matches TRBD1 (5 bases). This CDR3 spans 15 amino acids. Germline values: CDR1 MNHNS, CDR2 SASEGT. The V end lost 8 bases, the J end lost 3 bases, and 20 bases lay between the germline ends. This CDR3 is CASGPYRITNYEQYF. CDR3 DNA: TGTGCCAGCGGACCCTACAGGATAACTAACTACGAGCAGTACTTC.

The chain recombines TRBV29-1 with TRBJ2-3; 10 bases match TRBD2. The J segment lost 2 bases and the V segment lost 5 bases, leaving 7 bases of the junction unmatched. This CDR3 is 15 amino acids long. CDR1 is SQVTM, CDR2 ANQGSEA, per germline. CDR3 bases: TGCAGCGTTTGGACTAGCGGAAGGGCCACAGATACGCAGTATTTT. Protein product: CSVWTSGRATDTQYF.

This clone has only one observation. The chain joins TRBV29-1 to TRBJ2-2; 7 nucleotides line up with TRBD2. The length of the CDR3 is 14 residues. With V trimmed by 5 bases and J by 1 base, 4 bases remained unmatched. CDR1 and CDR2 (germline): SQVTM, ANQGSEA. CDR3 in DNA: TGCAGCGTTATCCTAGCGGTGAACACCGGGGAGCTGTTTTTT. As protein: CSVILAVNTGELFF.

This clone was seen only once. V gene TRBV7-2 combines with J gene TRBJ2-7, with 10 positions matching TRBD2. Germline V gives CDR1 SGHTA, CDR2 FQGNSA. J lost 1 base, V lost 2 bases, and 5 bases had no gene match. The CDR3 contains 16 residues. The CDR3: CASSLSGLAVSYEQYF. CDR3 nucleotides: TGTGCCAGCAGCTTATCCGGACTAGCGGTTTCCTACGAGCAGTACTTC.

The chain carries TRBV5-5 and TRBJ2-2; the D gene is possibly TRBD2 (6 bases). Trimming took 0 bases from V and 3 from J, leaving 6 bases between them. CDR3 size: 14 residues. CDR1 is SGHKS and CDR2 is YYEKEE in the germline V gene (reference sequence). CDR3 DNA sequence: TGTGCCAGCAGCTTGGGCGGGGACACCGGGGAGCTGTTTTTT. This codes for CASSLGGDTGELFF.

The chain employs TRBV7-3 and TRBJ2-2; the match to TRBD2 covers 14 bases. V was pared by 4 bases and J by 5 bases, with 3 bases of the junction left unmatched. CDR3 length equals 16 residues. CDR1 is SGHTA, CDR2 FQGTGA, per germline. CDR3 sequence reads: CASSYGLAGGTGELFF. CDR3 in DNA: TGTGCCAGCAGCTACGGACTAGCGGGAGGAACCGGGGAGCTGTTTTTT.

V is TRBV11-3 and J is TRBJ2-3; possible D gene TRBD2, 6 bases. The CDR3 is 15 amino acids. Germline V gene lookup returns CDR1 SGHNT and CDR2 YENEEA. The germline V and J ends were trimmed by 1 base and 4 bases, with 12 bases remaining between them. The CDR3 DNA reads TGTGCCAGCAGCTTAGTTTGGGAGGAGGCAGATACGCAGTATTTT. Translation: CASSLVWEEADTQYF.

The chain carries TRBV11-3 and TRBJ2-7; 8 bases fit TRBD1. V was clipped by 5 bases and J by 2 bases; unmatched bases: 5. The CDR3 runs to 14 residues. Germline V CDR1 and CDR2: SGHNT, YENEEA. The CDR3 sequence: CASSVGTGPYEQYV. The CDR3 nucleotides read TGTGCCAGCAGCGTCGGGACAGGCCCCTACGAGCAGTACGTC.

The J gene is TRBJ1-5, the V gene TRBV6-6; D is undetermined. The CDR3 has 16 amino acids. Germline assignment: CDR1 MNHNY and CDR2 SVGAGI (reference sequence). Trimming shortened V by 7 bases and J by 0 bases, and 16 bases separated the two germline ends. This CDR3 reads CASTSIFGSSNQPQHF. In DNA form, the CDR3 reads TGTGCCAGCACTTCAATCTTCGGGAGTAGCAATCAGCCCCAGCATTTT.

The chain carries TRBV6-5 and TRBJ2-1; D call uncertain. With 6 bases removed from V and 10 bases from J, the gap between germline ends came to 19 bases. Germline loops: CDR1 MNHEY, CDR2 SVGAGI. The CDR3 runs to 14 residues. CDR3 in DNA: TGTGCCAGCAGGATCCGACTGGAACCTGGAGAGCAGTTCTTC. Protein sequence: CASRIRLEPGEQFF.

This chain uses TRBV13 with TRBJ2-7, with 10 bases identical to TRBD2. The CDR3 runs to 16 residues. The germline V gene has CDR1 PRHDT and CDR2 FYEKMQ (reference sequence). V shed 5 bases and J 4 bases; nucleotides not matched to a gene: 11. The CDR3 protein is CASSRRAGGPRYEQYF. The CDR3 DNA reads TGTGCCAGCAGCCGTAGAGCGGGAGGGCCTAGATACGAGCAGTACTTC.

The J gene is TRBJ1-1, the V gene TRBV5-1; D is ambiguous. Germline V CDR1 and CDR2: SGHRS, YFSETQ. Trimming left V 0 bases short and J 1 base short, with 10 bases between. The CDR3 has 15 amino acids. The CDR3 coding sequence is TGCGCCAGCAGCTTGGATGGAGGGCGGAACACTGAAGCTTTCTTT. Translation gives CASSLDGGRNTEAFF. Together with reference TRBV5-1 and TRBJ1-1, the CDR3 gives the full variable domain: KAGVTQTPRYLIKTRGQQVTLSCSPISGHRSVSWYQQTPGQGLQFLFEYFSETQRNKGNFPGRFSGRQFSNSRSEMNVSTLELGDSALYLCASSLDGGRNTEAFFGQGTRLTVV.

CDR3: CASSPSSGSSYNEQFF. Here the CDR3 DNA reads TGCGCCAGCAGCCCCTCTAGCGGGAGCTCCTACAATGAGCAGTTCTTC. This sequence joins TRBV4-1 and TRBJ2-1, with TRBD2 identical over 10 bases. The CDR3 is made up of 16 amino acids. V shed 4 bases, J shed 0 bases, and the junction held 3 bases outside the gene matches. CDR1 is MGHRA, CDR2 YSYEKL, per germline.